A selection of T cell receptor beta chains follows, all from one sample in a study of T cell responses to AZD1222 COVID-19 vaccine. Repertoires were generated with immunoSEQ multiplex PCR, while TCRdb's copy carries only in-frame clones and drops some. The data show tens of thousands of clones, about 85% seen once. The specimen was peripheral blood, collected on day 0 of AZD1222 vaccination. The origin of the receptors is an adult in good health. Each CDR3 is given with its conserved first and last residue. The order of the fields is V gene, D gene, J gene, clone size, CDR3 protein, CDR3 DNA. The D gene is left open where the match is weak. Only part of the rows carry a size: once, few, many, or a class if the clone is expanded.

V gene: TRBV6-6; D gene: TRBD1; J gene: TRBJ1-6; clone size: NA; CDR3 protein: CASSYSGQGEVPLHF; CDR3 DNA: TGTGCCAGCAGTTACTCTGGGCAGGGGGAGGTCCCCCTCCACTTT
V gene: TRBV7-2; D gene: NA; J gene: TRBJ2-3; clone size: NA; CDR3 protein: CASSLGGGSATDTQYF; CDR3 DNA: TGTGCCAGCAGCTTAGGAGGGGGGAGTGCGACAGATACGCAGTATTTT
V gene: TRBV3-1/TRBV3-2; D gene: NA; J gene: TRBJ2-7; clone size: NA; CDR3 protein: CASTPESRGGTYEQYF; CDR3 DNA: TGTGCCAGCACGCCGGAGTCCCGAGGAGGAACCTACGAGCAGTACTTC
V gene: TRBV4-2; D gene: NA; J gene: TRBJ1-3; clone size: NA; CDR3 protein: CASSQDRAVGNTIYF; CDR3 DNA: TGTGCCAGCAGCCAAGATAGAGCAGTAGGAAACACCATATATTTT
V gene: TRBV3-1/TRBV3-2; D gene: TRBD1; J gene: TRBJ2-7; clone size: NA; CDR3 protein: CASTWTGTPYEQYF; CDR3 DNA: TGTGCCAGCACCTGGACAGGGACGCCCTACGAGCAGTACTTC
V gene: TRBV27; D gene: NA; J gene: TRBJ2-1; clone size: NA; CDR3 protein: CASSLNNHPSYNEQFF; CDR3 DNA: TGTGCCAGCAGTTTGAACAACCACCCCTCCTACAATGAGCAGTTCTTC
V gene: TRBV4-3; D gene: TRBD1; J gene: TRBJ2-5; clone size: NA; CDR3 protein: CASSPRGQRQETQYF; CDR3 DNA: TGCGCCAGCAGCCCGAGGGGGCAGAGGCAAGAGACCCAGTACTTC
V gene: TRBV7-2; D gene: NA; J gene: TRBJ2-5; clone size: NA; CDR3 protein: CASSPSPANLQETQYF; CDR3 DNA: TGTGCCAGCAGCCCTAGCCCCGCAAACTTACAAGAGACCCAGTACTTC
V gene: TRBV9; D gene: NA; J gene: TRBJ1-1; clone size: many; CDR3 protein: CASSPQPGTEAFF; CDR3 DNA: TGTGCCAGCAGCCCCCAGCCGGGCACTGAAGCTTTCTTT
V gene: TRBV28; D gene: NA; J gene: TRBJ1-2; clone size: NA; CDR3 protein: CASSSSRVNGYTF; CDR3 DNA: TGTGCCAGCAGTTCCTCTCGGGTGAATGGCTACACCTTC
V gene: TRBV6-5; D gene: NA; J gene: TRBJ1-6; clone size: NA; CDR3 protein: CASDPQVASPLHF; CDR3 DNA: TGTGCCAGCGACCCCCAGGTGGCATCACCCCTCCACTTT
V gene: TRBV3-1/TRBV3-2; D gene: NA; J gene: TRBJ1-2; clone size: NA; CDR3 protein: CASSQTTGGTPNYGYTF; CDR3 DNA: TGTGCCAGCAGCCAAACGACAGGAGGGACTCCGAACTATGGCTACACCTTC
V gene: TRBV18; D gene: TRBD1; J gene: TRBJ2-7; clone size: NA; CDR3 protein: CASSPRDRGGYEQYF; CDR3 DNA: TGTGCCAGCTCACCAAGGGACAGGGGTGGCTACGAGCAGTACTTC
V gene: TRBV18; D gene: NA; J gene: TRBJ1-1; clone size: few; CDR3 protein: CASSPTDSDTEAFF; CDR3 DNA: TGTGCCAGCTCACCGACGGACAGCGACACTGAAGCTTTCTTT
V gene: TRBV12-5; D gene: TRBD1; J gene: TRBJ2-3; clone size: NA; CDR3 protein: CASGPIRDRGADTQYF; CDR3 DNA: TGTGCTAGTGGTCCTATCCGGGACAGGGGCGCAGATACGCAGTATTTT
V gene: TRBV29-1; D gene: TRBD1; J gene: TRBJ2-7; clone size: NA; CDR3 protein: CSAGDRISYEQYF; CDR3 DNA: TGCAGCGCGGGGGACAGGATTTCCTACGAGCAGTACTTC
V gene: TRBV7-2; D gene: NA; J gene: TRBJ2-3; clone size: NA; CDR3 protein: CASSYRGGPDTQYF; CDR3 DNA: TGTGCCAGCAGCTACAGGGGGGGCCCAGATACGCAGTATTTT
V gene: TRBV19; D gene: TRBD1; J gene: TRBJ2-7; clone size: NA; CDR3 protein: CASSISGTGIHEQYF; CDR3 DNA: TGTGCCAGTAGTATTTCCGGGACAGGGATCCACGAGCAGTACTTC
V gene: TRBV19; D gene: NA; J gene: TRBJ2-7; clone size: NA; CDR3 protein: CASSALTGKGGYEQYF; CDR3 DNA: TGTGCCAGTAGTGCCTTAACAGGGAAAGGGGGCTACGAGCAGTACTTC
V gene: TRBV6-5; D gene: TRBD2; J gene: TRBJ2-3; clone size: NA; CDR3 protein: CASSLLAGTPTDTQYF; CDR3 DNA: TGTGCCAGCAGTTTGTTAGCGGGGACCCCCACAGATACGCAGTATTTT
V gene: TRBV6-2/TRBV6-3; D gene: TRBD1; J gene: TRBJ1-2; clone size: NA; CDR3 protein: CASSWNRGGYGYTF; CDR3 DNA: TGTGCCAGCAGTTGGAACAGGGGCGGCTATGGCTACACCTTC
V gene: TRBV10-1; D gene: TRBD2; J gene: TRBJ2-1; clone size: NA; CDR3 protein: CASSGPGLAGDNEQFF; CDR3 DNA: TGCGCCAGCAGTGGCCCCGGACTAGCGGGGGACAATGAGCAGTTCTTC
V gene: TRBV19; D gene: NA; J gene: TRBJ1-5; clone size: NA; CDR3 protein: CASSAHQSVNQPQHF; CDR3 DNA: TGTGCCAGTAGTGCACATCAGTCGGTCAATCAGCCCCAGCATTTT
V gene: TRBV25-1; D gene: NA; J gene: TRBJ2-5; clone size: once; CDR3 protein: CASSEGSWGPVGAQYF; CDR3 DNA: TGTGCCAGCAGTGAAGGTTCCTGGGGGCCGGTTGGGGCCCAGTACTTC
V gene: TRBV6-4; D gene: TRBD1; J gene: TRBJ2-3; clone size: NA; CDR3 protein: CASSDQPGQGADTQYF; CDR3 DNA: TGTGCCAGCAGTGACCAACCGGGACAGGGGGCAGATACGCAGTATTTT
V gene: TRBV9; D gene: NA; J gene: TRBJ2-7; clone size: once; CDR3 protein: CASSPTGTAVWDEQYF; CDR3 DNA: TGTGCCAGCAGCCCTACCGGGACGGCGGTCTGGGACGAGCAGTACTTC
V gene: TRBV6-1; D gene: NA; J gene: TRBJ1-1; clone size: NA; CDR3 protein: CASILGGGTEAFF; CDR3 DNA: TGTGCCAGCATTCTCGGGGGGGGCACTGAAGCTTTCTTT
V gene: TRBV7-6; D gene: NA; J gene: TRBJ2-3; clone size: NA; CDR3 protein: CASSFSTGRDATQYF; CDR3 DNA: TGTGCCAGCAGCTTTTCGACAGGCCGGGATGCGACGCAGTATTTT
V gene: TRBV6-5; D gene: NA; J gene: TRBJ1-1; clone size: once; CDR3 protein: CASSYNYQLLVAEAFF; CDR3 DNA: TGTGCCAGCAGTTACAACTACCAACTCTTAGTAGCTGAAGCTTTCTTT
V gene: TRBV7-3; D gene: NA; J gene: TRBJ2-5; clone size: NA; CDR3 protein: CASSSGQQETQYF; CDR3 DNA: TGTGCCAGCAGCTCGGGACAACAAGAGACCCAGTACTTC
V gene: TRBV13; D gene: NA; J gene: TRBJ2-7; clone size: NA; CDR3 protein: CASSLMIRSDEQYF; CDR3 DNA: TGTGCCAGCAGCTTAATGATACGTTCCGACGAGCAGTACTTC
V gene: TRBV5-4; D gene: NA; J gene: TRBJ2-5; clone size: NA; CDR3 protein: CASSPGPGEGQETQYF; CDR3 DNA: TGTGCCAGCAGCCCTGGTCCAGGGGAGGGTCAAGAGACCCAGTACTTC
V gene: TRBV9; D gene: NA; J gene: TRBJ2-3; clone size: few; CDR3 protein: CASSLAGSTDTQYF; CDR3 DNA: TGTGCCAGCAGCCTCGCGGGCTCCACAGATACGCAGTATTTT
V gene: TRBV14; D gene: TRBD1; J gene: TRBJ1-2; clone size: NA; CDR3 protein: CASSPPDRGYGYTF; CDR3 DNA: TGTGCCAGCAGCCCACCCGACAGGGGCTATGGCTACACCTTC
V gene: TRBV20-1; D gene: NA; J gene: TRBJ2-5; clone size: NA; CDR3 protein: CSADNQETQYF; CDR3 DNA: TGCAGTGCGGACAACCAAGAGACCCAGTACTTC
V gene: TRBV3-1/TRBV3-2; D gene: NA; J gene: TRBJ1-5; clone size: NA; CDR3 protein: CASSQGQVRQPQHF; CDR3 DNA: TGTGCCAGCAGCCAAGGACAGGTTAGACAGCCCCAGCATTTT
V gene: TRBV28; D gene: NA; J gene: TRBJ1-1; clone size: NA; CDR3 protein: CASSLYGVVGEAFF; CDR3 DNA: TGTGCCAGCAGTTTATACGGGGTTGTGGGTGAAGCTTTCTTT
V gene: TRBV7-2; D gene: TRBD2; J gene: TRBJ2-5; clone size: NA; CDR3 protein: CASTKGGAGEETQYF; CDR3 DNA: TGTGCCAGCACAAAGGGAGGGGCCGGCGAAGAGACCCAGTACTTC
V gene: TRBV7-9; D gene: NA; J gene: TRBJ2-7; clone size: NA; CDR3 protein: CATSSGSRSYEQYF; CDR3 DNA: TGTGCCACCTCCTCCGGCTCACGCTCCTACGAGCAGTACTTC
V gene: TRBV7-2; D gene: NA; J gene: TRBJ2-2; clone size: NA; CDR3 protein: CASSLGAGNGELFF; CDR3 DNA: TGTGCCAGCAGCTTAGGGGCGGGGAACGGGGAGCTGTTTTTT
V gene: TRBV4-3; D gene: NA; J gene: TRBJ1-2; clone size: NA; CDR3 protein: CASSQDPGPNYGYTF; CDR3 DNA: TGCGCCAGCAGCCAAGATCCGGGGCCCAACTATGGCTACACCTTC
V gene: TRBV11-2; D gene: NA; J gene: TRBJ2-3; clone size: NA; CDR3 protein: CASSAIGDTQYF; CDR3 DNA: TGTGCCAGCAGCGCCATTGGGGATACGCAGTATTTT
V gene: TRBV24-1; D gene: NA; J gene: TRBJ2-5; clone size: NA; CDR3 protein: CATSDPSETQYF; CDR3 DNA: TGTGCCACCAGTGACCCCTCGGAGACCCAGTACTTC
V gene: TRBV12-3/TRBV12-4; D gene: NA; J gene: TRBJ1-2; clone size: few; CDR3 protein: CASSSTGGENYTF; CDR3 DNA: TGTGCCAGCAGTTCAACCGGGGGAGAAAACTACACCTTC
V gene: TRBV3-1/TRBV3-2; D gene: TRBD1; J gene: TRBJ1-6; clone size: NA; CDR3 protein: CASSLGQSSYNSPLHF; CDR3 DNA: TGTGCCAGCAGCCTGGGACAGAGCTCCTATAATTCACCCCTCCACTTT
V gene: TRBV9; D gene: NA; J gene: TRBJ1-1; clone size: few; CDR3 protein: CASSVVYGGEGTEAFF; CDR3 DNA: TGTGCCAGCAGCGTAGTATATGGTGGAGAAGGAACTGAAGCTTTCTTT
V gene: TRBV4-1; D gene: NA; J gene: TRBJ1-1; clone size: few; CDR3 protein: CASSHPSGPFEAFF; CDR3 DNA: TGCGCCAGCAGCCATCCATCTGGGCCTTTTGAAGCTTTCTTT
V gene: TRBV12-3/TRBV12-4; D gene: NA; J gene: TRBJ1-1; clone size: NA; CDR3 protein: CASSFSGTLAPF; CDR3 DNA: TGTGCCAGCAGTTTCTCGGGGACTCTTGCCCCCTTT
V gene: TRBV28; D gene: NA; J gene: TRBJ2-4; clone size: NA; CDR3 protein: CASSPFGQENIQYF; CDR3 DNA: TGTGCCAGCAGTCCCTTTGGACAAGAAAACATTCAGTACTTC
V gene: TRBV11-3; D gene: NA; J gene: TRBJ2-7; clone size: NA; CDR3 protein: CASSPESGTYEQYF; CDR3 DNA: TGTGCCAGCAGCCCTGAGAGTGGGACCTACGAGCAGTACTTC
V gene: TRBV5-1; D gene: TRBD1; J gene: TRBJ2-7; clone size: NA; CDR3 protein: CASSPGTAKSYEQYF; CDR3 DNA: TGCGCCAGCAGCCCTGGGACAGCAAAGTCCTACGAGCAGTACTTC
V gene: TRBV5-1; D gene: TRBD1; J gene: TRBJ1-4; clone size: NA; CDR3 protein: CASSSQGVNEKLFF; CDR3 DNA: TGCGCCAGCAGCTCACAGGGGGTCAATGAAAAACTGTTTTTT
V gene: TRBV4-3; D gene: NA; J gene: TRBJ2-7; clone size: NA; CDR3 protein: CASSQLRDTSYEQYF; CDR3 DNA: TGCGCCAGCAGCCAACTCCGGGACACGTCCTACGAGCAGTACTTC
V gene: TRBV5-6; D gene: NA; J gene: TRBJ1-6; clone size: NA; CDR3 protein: CASSPLGRGRNSPLHF; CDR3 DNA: TGTGCCAGCAGCCCGCTAGGGCGGGGCCGAAATTCACCCCTCCACTTT